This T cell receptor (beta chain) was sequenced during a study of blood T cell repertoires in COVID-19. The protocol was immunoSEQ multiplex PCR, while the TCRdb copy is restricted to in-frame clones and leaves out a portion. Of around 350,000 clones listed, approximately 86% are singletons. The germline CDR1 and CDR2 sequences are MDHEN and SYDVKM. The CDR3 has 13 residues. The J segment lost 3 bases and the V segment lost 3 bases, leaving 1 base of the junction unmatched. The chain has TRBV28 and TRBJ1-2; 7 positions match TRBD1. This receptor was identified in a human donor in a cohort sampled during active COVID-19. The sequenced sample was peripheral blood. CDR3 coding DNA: TGTGCCAGCAGTTTGGGACAGCACTATGGCTACACCTTC. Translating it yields CASSLGQHYGYTF.